Listed below are T cell receptor beta chains from one sample, sequenced in a study of blood T cells in healthy people across ages. TCRdb reanalysed the 5' RACE reads using MiXCR and keeps one entry per CDR3 protein. The sample holds some 930,000 distinct CDR3 sequences, 29% seen once. Separately, the same data were catalogued under a study of T cells of mothers and their children.

The sequencing sample was made of blood. The receptors derive from a woman aged 40 to 55 in good health. Both conserved end residues are part of each CDR3. The D gene is left open where the match is weak. For some rows the clone size is stated as once, few or many, or as a class when expanded; others skip it.

v_gene	d_gene	abundance	len	j_gene	CDR3aa	CDR3nt
TRBV9	.	few	16	TRBJ2-3	CASSSPRNSASDTQYF	TGTGCCAGCAGCTCTCCTAGGAATAGCGCATCAGATACGCAGTATTTT
TRBV11-2	TRBD1	.	14	TRBJ2-2	CASSRGLNTGELFF	TGTGCCAGCAGCAGGGGGCTGAACACCGGGGAGCTGTTTTTT
TRBV28	.	few	13	TRBJ2-5	CASRPWGLGTQYF	TGTGCCAGCAGGCCTTGGGGGCTGGGGACCCAGTACTTC
TRBV7-2	.	.	15	TRBJ1-1	CASSSRTQWDTEAFF	TGTGCCAGCAGCTCCCGGACGCAATGGGACACTGAAGCTTTCTTT
TRBV5-1	.	many	15	TRBJ2-3	CASSLDPGPLDTQYF	TGCGCCAGCAGCTTGGATCCGGGCCCCTTGGATACGCAGTATTTT
TRBV7-8	.	.	17	TRBJ2-1	CASSPDGLVYSYNEQFF	TGTGCCAGCAGCCCGGATGGATTAGTCTACTCCTACAATGAGCAGTTCTTC
TRBV5-1	.	.	15	TRBJ2-7	CASSPTGNELYEQYF	TGCGCCAGCAGCCCAACAGGGAACGAACTCTACGAGCAGTACTTC
TRBV9	.	.	15	TRBJ1-3	CASSVEGIPGNTIYF	TGTGCCAGCAGCGTAGAAGGGATCCCTGGAAACACCATATATTTT
TRBV6-5	TRBD1	.	15	TRBJ2-2	CASSRDRGDTGELFF	TGTGCCAGCAGTCGGGACAGGGGTGATACCGGGGAGCTGTTTTTT
TRBV7-2	.	.	14	TRBJ2-1	CASSMITPDGEQFF	TGTGCCAGCAGCATGATTACCCCGGACGGTGAGCAGTTCTTC
TRBV29-1	TRBD1	many	13	TRBJ1-2	CSASGTGGNGYTF	TGCAGCGCCTCCGGGACAGGTGGAAATGGCTACACCTTC
TRBV12-3/TRBV12-4	.	many	15	TRBJ1-2	CASSFGPGGNYGYTF	TGTGCCAGCAGTTTCGGACCTGGGGGGAACTATGGCTACACCTTC
TRBV12-3/TRBV12-4	.	.	14	TRBJ2-3	CASSPGPPENTQYF	TGTGCCAGCAGTCCGGGACCTCCTGAAAATACGCAGTATTTT
TRBV7-7	TRBD2	once	16	TRBJ2-1	CASSLAEDGRRNEQFF	TGTGCTAGCAGCTTAGCGGAGGACGGGAGGAGGAATGAGCAGTTCTTC
TRBV9	.	many	13	TRBJ1-1	CASSPRLHTEAFF	TGTGCCAGCAGCCCCCGTCTTCACACTGAAGCTTTCTTT
TRBV5-1	.	many	13	TRBJ1-2	CASSPRALYGYTF	TGCGCCAGCAGCCCCCGGGCTCTTTATGGCTACACCTTC
TRBV7-9	.	.	15	TRBJ2-6	CASTAQHSGANVLTF	TGTGCCAGCACGGCTCAGCACTCTGGGGCCAACGTCCTGACTTTC
TRBV7-9	.	few	16	TRBJ2-5	CASSSRGTEPQETQYF	TGTGCCAGCAGCTCCCGGGGGACAGAGCCTCAAGAGACCCAGTACTTC
TRBV3-1	TRBD1	.	15	TRBJ2-7	CASSQAGTGANEQYF	TGTGCCAGCAGCCAAGCTGGGACAGGGGCGAACGAGCAGTACTTC
TRBV20-1	.	many	12	TRBJ1-1	CSAPLGRGGAFF	TGCAGTGCCCCCCTGGGGAGGGGGGGAGCTTTCTTT
TRBV29-1	TRBD1	many	15	TRBJ1-1	CSVRSTGGMNTEAFF	TGCAGCGTGAGATCGACAGGGGGCATGAACACTGAAGCTTTCTTT
TRBV7-9	.	few	13	TRBJ1-2	CASSLVQPAGYTF	TGTGCCAGCAGCTTAGTTCAACCGGCTGGCTACACCTTC